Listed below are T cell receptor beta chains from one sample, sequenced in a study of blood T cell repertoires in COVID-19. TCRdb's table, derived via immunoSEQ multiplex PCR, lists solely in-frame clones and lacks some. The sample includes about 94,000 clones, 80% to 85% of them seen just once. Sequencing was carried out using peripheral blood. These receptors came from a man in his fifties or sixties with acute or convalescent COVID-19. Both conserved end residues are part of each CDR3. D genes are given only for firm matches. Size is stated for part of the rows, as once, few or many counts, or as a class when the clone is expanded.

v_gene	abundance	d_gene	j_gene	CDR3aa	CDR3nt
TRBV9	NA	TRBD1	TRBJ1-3	CASSVQGQGYSGNTIYF	TGTGCCAGCAGCGTTCAAGGACAGGGTTACTCTGGAAACACCATATATTTT
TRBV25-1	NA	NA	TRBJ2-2	CAVLARYDTGELFF	TGTGCCGTTTTGGCGAGGTACGACACCGGGGAGCTGTTTTTT
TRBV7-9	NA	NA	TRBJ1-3	CASRLQGSGNTIYF	TGTGCCAGCAGGCTTCAGGGCAGTGGAAACACCATATATTTT
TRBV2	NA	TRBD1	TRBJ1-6	CASSSGQGASPLHF	TGTGCCAGCAGTTCTGGACAGGGAGCTTCACCCCTCCACTTT
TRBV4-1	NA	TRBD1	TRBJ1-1	CASSQVPGQGLDTEAFF	TGCGCCAGCAGCCAGGTACCAGGACAGGGGCTCGACACTGAAGCTTTCTTT
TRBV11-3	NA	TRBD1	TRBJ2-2	CASSLGDRSGELFF	TGTGCCAGCAGCTTAGGGGACAGGTCCGGGGAGCTGTTTTTT
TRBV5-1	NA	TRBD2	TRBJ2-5	CASSLVAGGLQETQYF	TGCGCCAGCAGCTTGGTTGCGGGGGGACTCCAAGAGACCCAGTACTTC
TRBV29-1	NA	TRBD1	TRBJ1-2	CSVVGNRGPGNYGYTF	TGCAGCGTTGTTGGAAACAGGGGGCCTGGAAACTATGGCTACACCTTC
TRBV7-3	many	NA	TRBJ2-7	CASSLTAGNYEQYF	TGTGCCAGCAGCTTAACGGCAGGGAACTACGAGCAGTACTTC
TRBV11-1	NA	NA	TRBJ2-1	CASSFHRALDNEQFF	TGTGCCAGCAGCTTCCACAGGGCGTTAGACAATGAGCAGTTCTTC
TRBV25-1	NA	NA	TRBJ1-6	CASAGQGGSPLHF	TGTGCCAGCGCGGGGCAGGGAGGGTCACCCCTCCACTTT
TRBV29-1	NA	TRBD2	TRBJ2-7	CSVGGGNEQYF	TGCAGCGTGGGGGGGGGAAACGAGCAGTACTTC
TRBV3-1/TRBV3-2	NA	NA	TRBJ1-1	CASSQDTPEAFF	TGTGCCAGCAGCCAAGATACTCCTGAAGCTTTCTTT
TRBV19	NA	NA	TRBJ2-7	CASSIQGQPTYEQYF	TGTGCCAGTAGTATACAGGGGCAGCCTACCTACGAGCAGTACTTC
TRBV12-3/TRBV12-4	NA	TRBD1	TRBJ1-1	CASSLQGQGSFF	TGTGCCAGCAGTTTACAGGGACAGGGTTCTTTCTTT
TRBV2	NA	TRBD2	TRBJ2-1	CASSTGGAYNEQFF	TGTGCCAGCAGTACCGGGGGGGCCTACAATGAGCAGTTCTTC
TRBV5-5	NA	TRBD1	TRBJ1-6	CASSPGQGSPLHF	TGTGCCAGCAGCCCAGGACAGGGTTCACCCCTCCACTTT
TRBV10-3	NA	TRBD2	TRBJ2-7	CAISDRGGSYEQYF	TGTGCCATCAGTGACCGGGGGGGCTCCTACGAGCAGTACTTC
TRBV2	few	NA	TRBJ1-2	CASSENRSYGYTF	TGTGCCAGCAGTGAAAACAGAAGCTATGGCTACACCTTC
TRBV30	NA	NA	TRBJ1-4	CAWSIREKLFF	TGTGCCTGGAGTATCCGGGAAAAACTGTTTTTT
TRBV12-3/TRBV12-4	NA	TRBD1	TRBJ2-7	CASSQTGDEQYF	TGTGCCAGCAGTCAAACAGGGGACGAGCAGTACTTC
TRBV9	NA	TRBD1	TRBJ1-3	CASSARQGSGNTIYF	TGTGCCAGCAGCGCCAGACAGGGTAGTGGAAACACCATATATTTT
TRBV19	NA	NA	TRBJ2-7	CASSGGATADALAYEQYF	TGTGCCAGTAGTGGCGGGGCGACAGCGGACGCTCTAGCCTACGAGCAGTACTTC